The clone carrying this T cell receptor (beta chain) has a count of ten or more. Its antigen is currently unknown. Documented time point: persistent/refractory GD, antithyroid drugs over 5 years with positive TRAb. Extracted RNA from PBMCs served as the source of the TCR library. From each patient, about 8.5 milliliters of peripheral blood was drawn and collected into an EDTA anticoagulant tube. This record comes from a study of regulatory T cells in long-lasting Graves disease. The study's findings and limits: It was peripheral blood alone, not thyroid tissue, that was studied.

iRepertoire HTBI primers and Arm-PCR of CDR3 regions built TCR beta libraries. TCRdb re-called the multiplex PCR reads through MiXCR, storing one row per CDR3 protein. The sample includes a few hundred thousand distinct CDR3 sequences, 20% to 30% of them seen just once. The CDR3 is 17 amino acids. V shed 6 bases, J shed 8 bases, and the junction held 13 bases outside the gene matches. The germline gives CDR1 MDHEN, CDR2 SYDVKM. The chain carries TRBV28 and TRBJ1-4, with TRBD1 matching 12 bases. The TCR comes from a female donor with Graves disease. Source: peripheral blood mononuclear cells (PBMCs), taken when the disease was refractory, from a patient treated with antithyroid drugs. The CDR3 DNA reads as TGTGCCAGCAGCCTGCAAAGGGGCGGGACAGGGGGCGAAAAACTGTTTTTT. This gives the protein CASSLQRGGTGGEKLFF. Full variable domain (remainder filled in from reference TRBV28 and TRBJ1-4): DVKVTQSSRYLVKRTGEKVFLECVQDMDHENMFWYRQDPGLGLRLIYFSYDVKMKEKGDIPEGYSVSREKKERFSLILESASTNQTSMYLCASSLQRGGTGGEKLFFGSGTQLSVL.